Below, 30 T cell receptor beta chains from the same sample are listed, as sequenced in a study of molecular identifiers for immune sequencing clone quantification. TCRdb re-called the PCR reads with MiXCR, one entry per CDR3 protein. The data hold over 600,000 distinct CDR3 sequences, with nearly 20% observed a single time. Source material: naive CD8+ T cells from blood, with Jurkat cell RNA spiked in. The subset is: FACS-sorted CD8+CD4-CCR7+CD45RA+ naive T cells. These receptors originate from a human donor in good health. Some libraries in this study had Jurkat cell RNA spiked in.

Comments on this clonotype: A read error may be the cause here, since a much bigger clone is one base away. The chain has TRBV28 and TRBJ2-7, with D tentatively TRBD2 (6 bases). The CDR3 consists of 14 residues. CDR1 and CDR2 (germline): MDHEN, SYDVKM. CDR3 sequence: CASSRRVFAYEQCF. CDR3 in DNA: TGTGCCAGCAGTCGGAGGGTTTTCGCCTACGAGCAGTGCTTC.

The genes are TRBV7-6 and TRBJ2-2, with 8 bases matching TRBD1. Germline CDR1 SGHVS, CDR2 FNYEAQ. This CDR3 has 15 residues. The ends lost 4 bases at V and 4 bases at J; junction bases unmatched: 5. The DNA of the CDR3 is TGTGCCAGCAGCTCGACAGGGGATGGCACCGGGGAGCTGTTTTTT. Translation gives CASSSTGDGTGELFF.

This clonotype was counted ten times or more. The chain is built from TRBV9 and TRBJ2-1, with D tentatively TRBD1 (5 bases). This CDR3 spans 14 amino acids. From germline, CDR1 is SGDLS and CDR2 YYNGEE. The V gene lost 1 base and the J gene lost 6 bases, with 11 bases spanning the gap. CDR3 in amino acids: CASSVTAGSNEQFF. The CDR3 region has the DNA TGTGCCAGCAGCGTAACCGCAGGGTCCAATGAGCAGTTCTTC. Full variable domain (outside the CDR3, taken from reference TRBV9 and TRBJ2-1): DSGVTQTPKHLITATGQRVTLRCSPRSGDLSVYWYQQSLDQGLQFLIQYYNGEERAKGNILERFSAQQFPDLHSELNLSSLELGDSALYFCASSVTAGSNEQFFGPGTRLTVL.

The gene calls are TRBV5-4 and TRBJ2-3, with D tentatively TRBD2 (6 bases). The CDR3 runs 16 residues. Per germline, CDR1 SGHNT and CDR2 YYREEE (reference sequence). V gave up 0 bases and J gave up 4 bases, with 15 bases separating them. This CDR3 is CASSLDSTRPADTQYF. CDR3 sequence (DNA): TGTGCCAGCAGCTTGGACTCGACTAGACCCGCAGATACGCAGTATTTT.

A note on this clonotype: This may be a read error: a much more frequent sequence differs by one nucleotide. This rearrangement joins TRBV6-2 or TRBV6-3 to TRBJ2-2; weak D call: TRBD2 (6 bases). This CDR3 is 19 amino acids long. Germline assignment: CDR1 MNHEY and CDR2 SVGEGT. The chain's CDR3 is CASSYSKPYPASLAGGLFF. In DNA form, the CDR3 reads TGTGCCAGCAGTTACTCGAAGCCTTATCCGGCTAGCTTAGCCGGGGGGCTGTTTTTT.

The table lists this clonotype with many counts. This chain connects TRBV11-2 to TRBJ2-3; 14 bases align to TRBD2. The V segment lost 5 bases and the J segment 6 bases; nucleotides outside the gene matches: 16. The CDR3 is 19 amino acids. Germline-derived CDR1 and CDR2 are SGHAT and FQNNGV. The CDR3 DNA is TGTGCCAGCAGCCCCCGCGGGACTAGCGGGAGCGTGATGCTTGATACGCAGTATTTT. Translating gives CASSPRGTSGSVMLDTQYF. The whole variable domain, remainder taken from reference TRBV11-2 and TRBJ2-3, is EAGVAQSPRYKIIEKRQSVAFWCNPISGHATLYWYQQILGQGPKLLIQFQNNGVVDDSQLPKDRFSAERLKGVDSTLKIQPAKLEDSAVYLCASSPRGTSGSVMLDTQYFGPGTRLTVL.

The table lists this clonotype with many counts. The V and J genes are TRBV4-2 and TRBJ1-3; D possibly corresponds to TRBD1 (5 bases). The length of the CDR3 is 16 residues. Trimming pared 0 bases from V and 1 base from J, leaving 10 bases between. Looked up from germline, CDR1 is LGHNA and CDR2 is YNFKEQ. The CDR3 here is CASSQDQRTSGNTIYF. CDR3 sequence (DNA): TGTGCCAGCAGCCAAGATCAAAGGACATCTGGAAACACCATATATTTT.

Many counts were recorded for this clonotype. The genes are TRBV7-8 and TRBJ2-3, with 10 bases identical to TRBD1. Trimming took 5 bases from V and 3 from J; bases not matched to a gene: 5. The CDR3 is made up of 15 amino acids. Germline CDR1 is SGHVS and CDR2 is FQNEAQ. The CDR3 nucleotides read TGTGCCAGCAGCCCGACAGGGGGCTTGACAGATACGCAGTATTTT. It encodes CASSPTGGLTDTQYF.

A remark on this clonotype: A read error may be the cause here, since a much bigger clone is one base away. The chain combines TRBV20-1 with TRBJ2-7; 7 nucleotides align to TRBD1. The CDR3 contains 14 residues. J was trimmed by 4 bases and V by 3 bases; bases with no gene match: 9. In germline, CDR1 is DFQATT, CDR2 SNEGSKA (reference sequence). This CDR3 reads CSASITGVWYEQYF. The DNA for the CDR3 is TGCAGTGCTAGTATAACAGGGGTTTGGTACGAGCAGTACTTC.

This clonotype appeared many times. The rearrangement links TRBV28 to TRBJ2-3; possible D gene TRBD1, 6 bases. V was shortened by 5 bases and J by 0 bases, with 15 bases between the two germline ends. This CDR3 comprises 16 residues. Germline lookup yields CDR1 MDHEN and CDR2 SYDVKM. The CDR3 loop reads CASSPSQGMSTDTQYF. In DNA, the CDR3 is TGTGCCAGCAGTCCAAGCCAGGGGATGAGCACAGATACGCAGTATTTT. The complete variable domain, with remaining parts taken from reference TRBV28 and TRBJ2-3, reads DVKVTQSSRYLVKRTGEKVFLECVQDMDHENMFWYRQDPGLGLRLIYFSYDVKMKEKGDIPEGYSVSREKKERFSLILESASTNQTSMYLCASSPSQGMSTDTQYFGPGTRLTVL.

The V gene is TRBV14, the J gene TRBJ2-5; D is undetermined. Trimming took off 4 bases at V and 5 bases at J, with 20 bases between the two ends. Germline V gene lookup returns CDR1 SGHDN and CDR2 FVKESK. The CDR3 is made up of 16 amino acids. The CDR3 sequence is CASSLTFSTVRETQYF. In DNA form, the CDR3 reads TGTGCCAGCAGCCTAACCTTCTCGACTGTGAGGGAGACCCAGTACTTC.

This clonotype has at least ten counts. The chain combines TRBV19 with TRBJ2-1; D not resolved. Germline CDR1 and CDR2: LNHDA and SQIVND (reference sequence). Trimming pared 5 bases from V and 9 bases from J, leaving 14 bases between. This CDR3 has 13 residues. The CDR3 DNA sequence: TGTGCCAGTAGTGCCTTTAGCAAGGTTGAGCAGTTCTTC. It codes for CASSAFSKVEQFF.

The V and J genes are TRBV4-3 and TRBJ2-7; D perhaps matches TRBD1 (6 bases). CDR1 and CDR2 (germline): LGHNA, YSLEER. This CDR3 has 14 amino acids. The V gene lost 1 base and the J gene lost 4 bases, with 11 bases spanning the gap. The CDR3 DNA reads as TGCGCCAGCAGCCAAGCAGGGGATGGGTACGAGCAGTACTTC. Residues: CASSQAGDGYEQYF.

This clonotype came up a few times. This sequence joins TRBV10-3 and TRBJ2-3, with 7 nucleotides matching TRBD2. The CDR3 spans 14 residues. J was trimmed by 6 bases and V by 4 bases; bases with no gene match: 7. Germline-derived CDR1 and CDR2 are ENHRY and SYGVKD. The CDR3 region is CAISGRELGDTQYF. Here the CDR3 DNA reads TGTGCCATCAGTGGGCGGGAGCTTGGGGATACGCAGTATTTT.

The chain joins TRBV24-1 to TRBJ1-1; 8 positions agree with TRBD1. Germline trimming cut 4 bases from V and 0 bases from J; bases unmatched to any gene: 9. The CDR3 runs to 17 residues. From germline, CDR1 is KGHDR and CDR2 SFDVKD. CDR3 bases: TGTGCCACCAGTGAAACGACAGGGGCCGGAATGAACACTGAAGCTTTCTTT. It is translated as CATSETTGAGMNTEAFF.

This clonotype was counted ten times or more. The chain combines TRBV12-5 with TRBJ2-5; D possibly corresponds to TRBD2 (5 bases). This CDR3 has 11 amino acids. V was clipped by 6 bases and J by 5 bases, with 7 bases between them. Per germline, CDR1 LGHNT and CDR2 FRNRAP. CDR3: CASGTGETQYF. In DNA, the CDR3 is TGTGCTAGTGGGACGGGGGAGACCCAGTACTTC. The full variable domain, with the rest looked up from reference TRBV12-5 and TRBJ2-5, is DARVTQTPRHKVTEMGQEVTMRCQPILGHNTVFWYRQTMMQGLELLAYFRNRAPLDDSGMPKDRFSAEMPDATLATLKIQPSEPRDSAVYFCASGTGETQYFGPGTRLLVL.

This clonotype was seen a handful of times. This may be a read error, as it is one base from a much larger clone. CDR3 DNA: TGTGCCAGCAACCCGCCGGTCGGAGCGGAGCAGTACTTC. As protein: CASNPPVGAEQYF. V and J are TRBV6-2 or TRBV6-3 and TRBJ2-7; D is undetermined. The CDR3 spans 13 residues. The V end lost 7 bases, the J end lost 7 bases, and 17 bases lay between the germline ends. The germline V gene encodes CDR1 MNHEY and CDR2 SVGEGT.

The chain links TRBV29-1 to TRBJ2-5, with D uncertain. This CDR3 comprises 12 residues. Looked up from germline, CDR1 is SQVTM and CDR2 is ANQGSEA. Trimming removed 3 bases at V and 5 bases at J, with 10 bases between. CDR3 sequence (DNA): TGCAGCGTTGAGTCTTTAGGCGAGACCCAGTACTTC. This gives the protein CSVESLGETQYF.

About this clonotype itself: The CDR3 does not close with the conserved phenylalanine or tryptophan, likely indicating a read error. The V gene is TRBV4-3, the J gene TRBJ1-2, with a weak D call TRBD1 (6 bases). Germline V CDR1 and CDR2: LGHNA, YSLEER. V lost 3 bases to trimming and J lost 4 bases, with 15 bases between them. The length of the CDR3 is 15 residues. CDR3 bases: TGCGCCAGCAGCCAGGGCTCCGGACAGTTCTATGGCTACACCTCC. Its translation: CASSQGSGQFYGYTS.

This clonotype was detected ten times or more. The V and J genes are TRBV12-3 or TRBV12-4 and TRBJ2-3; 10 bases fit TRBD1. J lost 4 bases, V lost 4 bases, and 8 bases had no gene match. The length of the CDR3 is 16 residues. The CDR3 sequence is CASSSPGQGLADTQYF. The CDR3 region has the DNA TGTGCCAGCAGTTCCCCGGGACAGGGGTTAGCAGATACGCAGTATTTT.

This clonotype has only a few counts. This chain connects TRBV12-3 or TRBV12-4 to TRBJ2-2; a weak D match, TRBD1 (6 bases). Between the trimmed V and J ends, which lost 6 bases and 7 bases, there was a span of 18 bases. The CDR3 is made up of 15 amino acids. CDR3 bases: TGTGCCAGCAGGGTTCAGGGGCAGGGAGTCGGGGAGCTGTTTTTT. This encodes CASRVQGQGVGELFF.

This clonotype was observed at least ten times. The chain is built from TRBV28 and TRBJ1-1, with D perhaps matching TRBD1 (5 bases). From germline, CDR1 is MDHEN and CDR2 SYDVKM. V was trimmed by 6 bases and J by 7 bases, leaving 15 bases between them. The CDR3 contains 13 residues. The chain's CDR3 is CASRLRGASEAFF. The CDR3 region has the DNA TGTGCCAGCAGACTCCGAGGGGCGAGTGAAGCTTTCTTT.

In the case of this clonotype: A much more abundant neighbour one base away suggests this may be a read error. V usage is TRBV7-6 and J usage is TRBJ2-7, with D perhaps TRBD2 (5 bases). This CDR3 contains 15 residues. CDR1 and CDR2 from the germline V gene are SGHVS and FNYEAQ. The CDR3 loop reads CASSFGRASSYEQCF. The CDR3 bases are TGTGCCAGCAGCTTTGGTCGGGCTAGCTCCTACGAGCAGTGCTTC.

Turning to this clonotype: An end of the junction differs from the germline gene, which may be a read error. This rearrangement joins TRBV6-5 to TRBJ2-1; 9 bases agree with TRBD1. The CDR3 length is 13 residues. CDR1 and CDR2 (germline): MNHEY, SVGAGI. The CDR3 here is CASIDRGRNGQLF. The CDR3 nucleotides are TGTGCCAGCATCGACAGGGGGAGGAATGGGCAGCTCTTC.

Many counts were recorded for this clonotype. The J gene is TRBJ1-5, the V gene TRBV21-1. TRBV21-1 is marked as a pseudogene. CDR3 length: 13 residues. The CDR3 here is CATLTEGVQPQHF. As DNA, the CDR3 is TGTGCCACCTTAACGGAGGGAGTTCAGCCCCAGCATTTT.

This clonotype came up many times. CDR3 loop: CSAKQGLQSTDTQYF. The CDR3 DNA sequence: TGCAGTGCTAAACAGGGACTGCAAAGCACAGATACGCAGTATTTT. V is TRBV20-1 and J is TRBJ2-3; the D call may be TRBD1 or TRBD2 (6 bases each). V was trimmed by 4 bases and J by 0 bases, leaving 14 bases between them. Germline V lookup: CDR1 DFQATT, CDR2 SNEGSKA (reference sequence). The CDR3 has 15 amino acids.

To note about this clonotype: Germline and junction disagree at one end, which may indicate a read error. CDR3 loop: CAGSWTASSYEQYF. The CDR3 DNA is TGTGCCGGCAGTTGGACAGCGAGCTCCTACGAGCAGTACTTC. The chain joins TRBV27 to TRBJ2-7; tentatively, D is TRBD1 (6 bases). The CDR3 has 14 residues. CDR1 and CDR2 (germline): MNHEY, SMNVEV (reference sequence).

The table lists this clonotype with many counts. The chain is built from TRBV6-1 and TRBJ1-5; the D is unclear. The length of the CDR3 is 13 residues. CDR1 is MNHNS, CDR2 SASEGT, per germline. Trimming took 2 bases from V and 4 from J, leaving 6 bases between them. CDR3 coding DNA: TGTGCCAGCAGTGAAAGACTTAATCAGCCCCAGCATTTT. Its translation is CASSERLNQPQHF.

In DNA form, the CDR3 reads TGCAGTGCCCGAGATAGGGCCACTGAAGCTTTCTTT. It translates to CSARDRATEAFF. The genes are TRBV20-1 and TRBJ1-1, with D unresolved. Germline assignment: CDR1 DFQATT and CDR2 SNEGSKA (reference sequence). The CDR3 sequence is 12 residues long. V was cut by 6 bases and J by 4 bases, with 12 bases left in between.

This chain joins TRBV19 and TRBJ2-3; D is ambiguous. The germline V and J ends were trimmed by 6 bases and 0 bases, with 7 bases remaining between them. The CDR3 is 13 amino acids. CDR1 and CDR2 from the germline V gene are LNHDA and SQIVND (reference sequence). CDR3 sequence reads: CASRGWSTDTQYF. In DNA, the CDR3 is TGTGCCAGTAGGGGCTGGAGCACAGATACGCAGTATTTT.